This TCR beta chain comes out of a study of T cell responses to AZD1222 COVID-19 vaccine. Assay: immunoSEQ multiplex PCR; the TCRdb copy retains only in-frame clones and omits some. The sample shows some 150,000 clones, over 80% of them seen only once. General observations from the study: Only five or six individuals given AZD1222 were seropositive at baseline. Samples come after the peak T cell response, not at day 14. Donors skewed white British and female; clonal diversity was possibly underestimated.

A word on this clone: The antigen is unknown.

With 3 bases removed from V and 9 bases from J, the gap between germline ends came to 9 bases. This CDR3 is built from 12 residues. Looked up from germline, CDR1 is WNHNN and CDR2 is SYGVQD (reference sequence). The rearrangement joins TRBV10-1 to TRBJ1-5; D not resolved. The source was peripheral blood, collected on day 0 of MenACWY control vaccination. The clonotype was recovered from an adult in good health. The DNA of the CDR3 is TGCGCCAGCAGTGACGGCTCAGGGCCCCAGCATTTT. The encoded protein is CASSDGSGPQHF.